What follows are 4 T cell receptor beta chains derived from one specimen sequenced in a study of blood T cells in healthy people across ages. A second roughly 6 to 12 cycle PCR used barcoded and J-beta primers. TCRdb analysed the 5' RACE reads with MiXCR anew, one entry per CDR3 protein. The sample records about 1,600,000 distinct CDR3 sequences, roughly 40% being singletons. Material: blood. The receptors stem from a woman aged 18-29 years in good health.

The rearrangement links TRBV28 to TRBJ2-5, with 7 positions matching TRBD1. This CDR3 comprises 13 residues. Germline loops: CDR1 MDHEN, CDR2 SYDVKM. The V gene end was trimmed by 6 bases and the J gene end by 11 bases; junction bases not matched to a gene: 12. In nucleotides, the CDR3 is TGTGCCAGCAGAGCCGACAGGGAAGGGGAGCAGTACTTC. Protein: CASRADREGEQYF.

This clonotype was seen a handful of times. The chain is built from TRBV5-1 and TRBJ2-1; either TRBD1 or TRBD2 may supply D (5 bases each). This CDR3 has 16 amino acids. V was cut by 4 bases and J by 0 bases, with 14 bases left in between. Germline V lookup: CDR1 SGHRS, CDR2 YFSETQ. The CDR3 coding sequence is TGCGCCAGCAGCCCCGGGGCTGCAAGCTCCTACAATGAGCAGTTCTTC. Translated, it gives CASSPGAASSYNEQFF.

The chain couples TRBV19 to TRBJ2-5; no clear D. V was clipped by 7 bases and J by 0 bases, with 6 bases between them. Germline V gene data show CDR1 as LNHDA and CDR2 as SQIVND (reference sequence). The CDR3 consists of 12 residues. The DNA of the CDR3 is TGTGCCAGTATCAGATACCAAGAGACCCAGTACTTC. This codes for CASIRYQETQYF. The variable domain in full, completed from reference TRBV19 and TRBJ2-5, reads DGGITQSPKYLFRKEGQNVTLSCEQNLNHDAMYWYRQDPGQGLRLIYYSQIVNDFQKGDIAEGYSVSREKKESFPLTVTSAQKNPTAFYLCASIRYQETQYFGPGTRLLVL.

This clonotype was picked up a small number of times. CDR3 protein: CASSFGPGTDPYEQYF. The CDR3 DNA reads TGCGCCAGCAGCTTTGGACCCGGGACGGATCCTTACGAGCAGTACTTC. The rearrangement links TRBV5-1 to TRBJ2-7; D may be TRBD1 or TRBD2 (5 bases each). The CDR3 has 16 amino acids. The V and J ends lost 2 bases and 4 bases respectively, with 19 bases between them. CDR1 is SGHRS, CDR2 YFSETQ, per germline.